This entry lists 21 T cell receptor beta chains sequenced from one sample in a study of T cell repertoires in cytomegalovirus infection. One entry per CDR3 protein, called by TCRdb with MiXCR from the reads. The table lists some 600,000 distinct CDR3 sequences, 24% of them singletons. Sample: CD8+ T cells from PBMCs. These receptors all stem from a human donor in good health (CMV status not recorded). Some clones in this sample may be carry-over from other donors' samples.

This clonotype was seen many times. The V and J genes are TRBV29-1 and TRBJ1-1, with D unresolved. Trimming removed 1 base from V and 5 bases from J, with 11 bases in between. Germline CDR1 SQVTM, CDR2 ANQGSEA. The CDR3 has 13 residues. The CDR3 region has the DNA TGCAGCGTTGAAGTGAGCGCCGTGACTGAAGCTTTCTTT. Translating it yields CSVEVSAVTEAFF.

Many counts were recorded for this clonotype. V and J are TRBV4-1 and TRBJ2-5; 7 bases line up with TRBD2. Germline trimming cut 1 base from V and 5 bases from J; bases unmatched to any gene: 13. The length of the CDR3 is 17 residues. From germline, CDR1 is MGHRA and CDR2 YSYEKL. CDR3 sequence: CASSQGMAGEIGETQYF. In DNA, the CDR3 is TGCGCCAGCAGCCAAGGAATGGCGGGGGAAATCGGGGAGACCCAGTACTTC.

The rearrangement uses TRBV24-1 and TRBJ2-3, with 9 bases lining up with TRBD1. With 4 bases clipped from V and 3 bases from J, the junction kept 4 bases outside the gene matches. The CDR3 extends over 15 amino acids. Germline CDR1 reads KGHDR; CDR2 reads SFDVKD. CDR3 sequence: CATSDQGQGTDTQYF. The CDR3 DNA follows: TGTGCCACCAGTGACCAGGGACAGGGAACAGATACGCAGTATTTT.

This clonotype came up a few times. This chain joins TRBV14 and TRBJ2-1; 7 bases are a match to TRBD1. V gave up 3 bases and J gave up 2 bases; unmatched junction bases: 4. The germline V gene encodes CDR1 SGHDN and CDR2 FVKESK. This CDR3 is 15 amino acids long. The chain's CDR3 is CASSHLQGTYNEQFF. The DNA of the CDR3 is TGTGCCAGCAGCCACCTACAGGGGACCTACAATGAGCAGTTCTTC.

The chain recombines TRBV20-1 with TRBJ2-1; 7 bases map to TRBD2. Unmatched junction bases numbered 12, after V lost 5 bases and J lost 8 bases. The CDR3 sequence is 14 residues long. The germline CDR1 and CDR2 sequences are DFQATT and SNEGSKA (reference sequence). The CDR3 loop is CSAGWGGDLDEQFF. Here the CDR3 DNA reads TGCAGTGCTGGTTGGGGGGGGGATTTAGATGAGCAGTTCTTC.

The rearrangement uses TRBV14 and TRBJ2-3, with D unresolved. CDR1 SGHDN and CDR2 FVKESK come from the germline V gene. The V end lost 0 bases, the J end lost 5 bases, and 15 bases lay between the germline ends. This CDR3 is built from 16 residues. The CDR3: CASSQEGKQQQDTQYF. Here the CDR3 DNA reads TGTGCCAGCAGCCAAGAGGGGAAGCAGCAGCAAGATACGCAGTATTTT.

The sample holds a few counts of this clonotype. The DNA of the CDR3 is TGTGCCAGCAGGGATCGGGGGCCCTCCTACGGCGAGCAGTACGTC. This sequence encodes CASRDRGPSYGEQYV. The chain employs TRBV28 and TRBJ2-7, with D possibly being TRBD1 or TRBD2 (6 bases each). Germline V CDR1 and CDR2: MDHEN, SYDVKM. There are 15 residues in the CDR3. V lost 6 bases and J 6 bases, leaving 21 bases between the germline ends.

This chain uses TRBV6-2 or TRBV6-3 with TRBJ2-3; 9 nucleotides align to TRBD1. CDR3 length: 14 amino acids. After removal of 5 bases from V and 2 bases from J, the junction contained 2 bases not matched to a gene. Germline values: CDR1 MNHEY, CDR2 SVGEGT. CDR3 sequence (DNA): TGTGCCAGCAGTGGGACAGGGATCACAGATACGCAGTATTTT. Its translation: CASSGTGITDTQYF.

This clonotype was detected ten times or more. The chain joins TRBV12-3 or TRBV12-4 to TRBJ2-1; D is undetermined. The germline V and J ends were trimmed by 5 bases and 8 bases, with 10 bases remaining between them. The CDR3 is 12 amino acids. CDR3 coding DNA: TGTGCCAGCAGTCCAAGCAAGCATGAGCAGTTCTTC. Translation gives CASSPSKHEQFF.

The V and J genes are TRBV13 and TRBJ1-1, with D unresolved. CDR1 PRHDT and CDR2 FYEKMQ come from the germline V gene (reference sequence). V was trimmed by 2 bases and J by 7 bases, leaving 8 bases between them. The CDR3 length is 12 residues. CDR3: CASSLREDEAFF. CDR3 coding DNA: TGTGCCAGCAGCTTAAGGGAAGATGAAGCTTTCTTT.

The gene calls are TRBV20-1 and TRBJ2-1; 7 bases align to TRBD1. V was pared by 0 bases and J by 1 base, with 9 bases of the junction left unmatched. Germline values: CDR1 DFQATT, CDR2 SNEGSKA (reference sequence). The CDR3 runs 17 residues. The CDR3 region has the DNA TGCAGTGCTAGAGATATGACAGGGAAGAGGTCCTACAATGAGCAGTTCTTC. It translates to CSARDMTGKRSYNEQFF.

This clonotype was observed a handful of times. This chain links TRBV18 with TRBJ2-6, with TRBD2 as a possible D gene (6 bases). This CDR3 is built from 16 residues. Germline V lookup: CDR1 KGHSH, CDR2 LQKENI. V was shortened by 6 bases and J by 0 bases, with 12 bases between the two germline ends. The CDR3 DNA reads as TGTGCCAGCTCTTCCGGAGGGCACTCTGGGGCCAACGTCCTGACTTTC. It specifies CASSSGGHSGANVLTF.

The chain uses TRBV24-1 and TRBJ2-7; D perhaps matches TRBD2 (5 bases). From germline, CDR1 is KGHDR and CDR2 SFDVKD. This CDR3 has 14 residues. Trimming took off 5 bases at V and 2 bases at J, with 12 bases between the two ends. The CDR3 sequence is CATSGVRGPYEQYV. DNA for the CDR3: TGTGCCACCAGTGGTGTCCGAGGGCCCTACGAGCAGTACGTC.

This clonotype has only a few counts. This rearrangement joins TRBV2 to TRBJ2-3, with D perhaps TRBD2 (6 bases). The CDR3 consists of 13 residues. Trimming pared 7 bases from V and 2 bases from J, leaving 10 bases between. Germline CDR1 is SNHLY and CDR2 is FYNNEI. The CDR3 DNA is TGTGCCAGCAACGGAGGGGTCACAGATACGCAGTATTTT. Translation: CASNGGVTDTQYF.

In DNA form, the CDR3 reads TGTGCCAGCAGCTTCCCCGGAGACATTCAGTACTTC. Protein product: CASSFPGDIQYF. The V and J genes are TRBV5-6 and TRBJ2-4; D gene uncertain. V lost 2 bases and J lost 8, with 8 bases in between. The germline gives CDR1 SGHDT, CDR2 YYEEEE. The CDR3 has 12 amino acids.

In this sample, this clonotype turned up many times. The chain carries TRBV7-6 and TRBJ2-1; 13 bases align to TRBD2. V lost 7 bases to trimming and J lost 3 bases; unmatched junction nucleotides: 24. CDR3 size: 22 residues. The germline gives CDR1 SGHVS, CDR2 FNYEAQ. The CDR3 here is CASTQNGLAGDLTSYFYNEQFF. The CDR3 bases are TGTGCCAGCACCCAGAACGGACTAGCGGGGGATCTTACATCTTATTTCTACAATGAGCAGTTCTTC.

CDR3: CASSTWDSLYEQYV. CDR3 nucleotides: TGTGCCAGCAGTACCTGGGACAGCCTTTACGAGCAGTACGTC. This chain connects TRBV28 to TRBJ2-7; 7 positions match TRBD1. The ends lost 5 bases at V and 4 bases at J; junction bases unmatched: 8. Germline CDR1 reads MDHEN; CDR2 reads SYDVKM. This CDR3 has 14 residues.

Comments on this clonotype: The germline gene is not matched at one end of the junction; a read error may be the cause. The chain has TRBV10-3 and TRBJ2-7; maybe TRBD2 (6 bases). CDR1 is ENHRY, CDR2 SYGVKD, per germline. The CDR3 loop spans 15 amino acids. CDR3 nucleotide sequence: TGTGCCGTCAGTGAGTCGGGACTCACAGGAAACGAGCAGTACTTC. The encoded protein is CAVSESGLTGNEQYF.

This clonotype was detected ten times or more. The chain uses TRBV7-2 and TRBJ2-5; either TRBD1 or TRBD2 may supply D (5 bases each). With 3 bases removed from V and 3 bases from J, the gap between germline ends came to 17 bases. The CDR3 runs to 16 residues. Germline V gene lookup returns CDR1 SGHTA and CDR2 FQGNSA. The DNA of the CDR3 is TGTGCCAGCAGCTTGTTCGGGGACGGTTTTGAAGAGACCCAGTACTTC. Amino acid sequence: CASSLFGDGFEETQYF.

The chain carries TRBV29-1 and TRBJ2-4, with a tentative D call TRBD2 (7 bases). In germline, CDR1 is SQVTM, CDR2 ANQGSEA. The CDR3 consists of 12 residues. With 4 bases removed from V and 5 bases from J, the gap between germline ends came to 9 bases. As DNA, the CDR3 is TGCAGCGTTGTAGGGGGGGAAAACATTCAGTACTTC. It translates to CSVVGGENIQYF.

CDR3 in DNA: TGTGCCAGCTCACTCGGGACTAGCAGCAGCTCCTACAATGAGCAGTTCTTC. Encoded protein: CASSLGTSSSSYNEQFF. The genes are TRBV18 and TRBJ2-1; 9 positions match TRBD2. From germline, CDR1 is KGHSH and CDR2 LQKENI. The junction had 7 bases not matched to a gene; V was cut back by 4 bases and J by 0 bases. The CDR3 has 17 residues.